The T cell receptor (beta chain) under discussion was sequenced for a study of persistence of HIV-infected CD4 T cells. Cells were stimulated with overlapping HIV-1 Gag 15-mer peptides. Memory cells lacking CD40L and CD69 with high CD45RO were sorted. Trimming stripped 4 bases from V and 6 bases from J, with 13 bases between. Germline loops: CDR1 LGHDT, CDR2 YNNKEL (reference sequence). This CDR3 spans 15 amino acids. This was the immunoSEQ version 4 assay in survey mode. Each sample used up to roughly 1 ug genomic DNA diluted to about 10 ng/uL. Generated by immunoSEQ multiplex PCR, the TCRdb table keeps only in-frame clones and is missing some. The sample includes about 64,000 clones, approximately 75% of them seen just once. General study results and limits: Degenerate expanded CDR3beta sequences were enriched among CMV- and Gag-responding cells.

Comments on this clone: Antigen: not known.

V and J are TRBV3-1 (or the pseudogene TRBV3-2) and TRBJ1-6; the D gene is possibly TRBD1 (6 bases). The receptor's source is an adult man with HIV who was CMV-seropositive. The source material was CD4+ T cells sorted from PBMCs after roughly 17-hour stimulation, sampled from a patient who received antiretroviral therapy. CDR3 amino acids: CASSPRTAINSPLHF. In DNA, the CDR3 is TGTGCCAGCAGCCCGAGGACAGCGATTAATTCACCCCTCCACTTT.